This T cell receptor beta chain appears in the sequencing data of a study of T cell responses to AZD1222 COVID-19 vaccine. Study-wide findings and caveats: Donors in the cohort were predominantly white British and more often female, and clonal diversity was possibly underestimated. The study found vaccine-associated CD4 TCRs spanning spike, dominant at 160-218 and 743-854. Of spike-specific TCRs, nearly half reportedly target regions left unmutated in variants. Sampling captured repertoires only after the peak T cell response.

Sequenced by immunoSEQ multiplex PCR; TCRdb stores in-frame clones only, minus some. The sample has 95,000 to 100,000 clones, over 75% seen once; the top ten hold about 9.4%. The CDR3 loop spans 14 amino acids. Trimming cost V 4 bases and J 7 bases, with 13 bases left between them. Germline assignment: CDR1 MNHEY and CDR2 SVGAGI. A remark on this clone: No antigen is known for it.

The sequence was collected from an adult who received the AZD1222 COVID-19 vaccine. This chain joins TRBV6-5 and TRBJ1-4, with D possibly TRBD1 on 6 matching bases. This material consisted of peripheral blood, taken 28 days after the second AZD1222 dose. The CDR3 DNA sequence: TGTGCCAGCAGTTGGACAGAGGGCCGTGAAAAACTGTTTTTT. Protein sequence: CASSWTEGREKLFF.